The 10 T cell receptor beta chains below come from one sample, sequenced in a study of blood T cell repertoires in COVID-19. TCRdb's copy holds only in-frame clones and misses some; the assay was immunoSEQ multiplex PCR. Among over 55,000 clones listed, 84% were seen once. Specimen: peripheral blood. These receptors were taken from an elderly man with COVID-19, enrolled during active disease.

This clone was counted a few times. V usage is TRBV19 and J usage is TRBJ1-5, with D maybe TRBD1 (6 bases). This CDR3 is built from 14 residues. CDR1 is LNHDA, CDR2 SQIVND, per germline (reference sequence). Trimming removed 4 bases at V and 7 bases at J, with 14 bases between. The CDR3 protein is CASSSRTEQQPQHF. The CDR3 nucleotides are TGTGCCAGTAGTAGCCGGACAGAACAACAGCCCCAGCATTTT.

The chain links TRBV4-3 to TRBJ2-3, with 9 positions matching TRBD2. The CDR3 totals 15 residues. Looked up from germline, CDR1 is LGHNA and CDR2 is YSLEER. V lost 1 base to trimming and J lost 3 bases; unmatched junction nucleotides: 2. The CDR3 here is CASSQGAGGTDTQYF. The CDR3 DNA reads TGCGCCAGCAGCCAAGGGGCGGGGGGGACAGATACGCAGTATTTT.

The rearrangement links TRBV11-2 to TRBJ2-7, with D hard to call. The V and J ends lost 5 bases and 0 bases respectively, with 5 bases between them. Looked up from germline, CDR1 is SGHAT and CDR2 is FQNNGV. The CDR3 extends over 12 amino acids. DNA for the CDR3: TGTGCCAGCAGCCACTCCTCCTACGAGCAGTACGTC. It is translated as CASSHSSYEQYV.

The gene calls are TRBV6-5 and TRBJ1-5; D is possibly TRBD1 (5 bases). There are 12 residues in the CDR3. Germline CDR1 is MNHEY and CDR2 is SVGAGI. V lost 4 bases, J lost 7 bases, and 8 bases lay in between. CDR3 protein: CASSSPGQPQHF. The CDR3 DNA reads as TGTGCCAGCAGTTCTCCAGGGCAGCCCCAGCATTTT.

V and J are TRBV11-3 and TRBJ2-2; TRBD2 is a possible D gene (7 bases). With 1 base removed from V and 0 bases from J, the gap between germline ends came to 18 bases. The CDR3 length is 19 residues. Per the germline V gene, CDR1 is SGHNT and CDR2 is YENEEA. CDR3 sequence reads: CASSLGGGGDPTNTGELFF. CDR3 sequence (DNA): TGTGCCAGCAGCTTAGGGGGGGGCGGGGACCCAACGAACACCGGGGAGCTGTTTTTT.

The rearrangement joins TRBV10-3 to TRBJ2-3; TRBD2 matches 12 bases. Unmatched junction bases numbered 6, after V lost 0 bases and J lost 2 bases. This CDR3 contains 18 residues. Germline V gene lookup returns CDR1 ENHRY and CDR2 SYGVKD. CDR3 nucleotides: TGTGCCATCAGTGAGTCAGCTAGCGGGAGGGTCTACACAGATACGCAGTATTTT. Translation gives CAISESASGRVYTDTQYF.

V gene TRBV7-2 combines with J gene TRBJ2-1, with 8 bases fitting TRBD2. V lost 1 base and J lost 9; bases outside the gene matches: 5. The CDR3 length is 14 residues. CDR1 and CDR2 from the germline V gene are SGHTA and FQGNSA. Here the CDR3 DNA reads TGTGCCAGCAGCTTAGATGGGACTAGTTTTGAGCAGTTCTTC. It is translated as CASSLDGTSFEQFF. Drawing the rest from reference TRBV7-2 and TRBJ2-1, the complete variable domain is GAGVSQSPSNKVTEKGKDVELRCDPISGHTALYWYRQSLGQGLEFLIYFQGNSAPDKSGLPSDRFSAERTGGSVSTLTIQRTQQEDSAVYLCASSLDGTSFEQFFGPGTRLTVL.

The table lists this clone with a count of one. V and J are TRBV7-2 and TRBJ1-4; D remains unclear. In germline, CDR1 is SGHTA, CDR2 FQGNSA. Trimming removed 2 bases at V and 0 bases at J, with 4 bases between. CDR3 size: 14 residues. CDR3 sequence (DNA): TGTGCCAGCAGCTTACAGACAACTAATGAAAAACTGTTTTTT. Encoded protein: CASSLQTTNEKLFF. The full variable domain, its missing parts supplied by reference TRBV7-2 and TRBJ1-4, is GAGVSQSPSNKVTEKGKDVELRCDPISGHTALYWYRQSLGQGLEFLIYFQGNSAPDKSGLPSDRFSAERTGGSVSTLTIQRTQQEDSAVYLCASSLQTTNEKLFFGSGTQLSVL.

The rearrangement uses TRBV15 and TRBJ2-7, with a tentative D call TRBD2 (5 bases). There are 15 residues in the CDR3. Germline V gene data show CDR1 as LNHNV and CDR2 as YYDKDF (reference sequence). The V and J ends lost 0 bases and 0 bases respectively, with 9 bases between them. As DNA, the CDR3 is TGTGCCACCAGCAGAGATATAGGGAGCTCCTACGAGCAGTACTTC. Protein product: CATSRDIGSSYEQYF.

The chain links TRBV9 to TRBJ1-1; the match to TRBD1 covers 8 bases. Per germline, CDR1 SGDLS and CDR2 YYNGEE. V shed 5 bases and J 0 bases; nucleotides not matched to a gene: 12. The CDR3 is 17 residues long. Here the CDR3 DNA reads TGTGCCAGCAGTGGAACCGGGACAGGATCAATGAACACTGAAGCTTTCTTT. It yields the protein CASSGTGTGSMNTEAFF.